This entry is about one T cell receptor (beta chain). Germline assignment: CDR1 GTSNPN and CDR2 SVGIG (reference sequence). This CDR3 spans 14 amino acids. The V and J ends lost 3 bases and 5 bases respectively, with 15 bases between them. This entry comes from a study of blood T cell repertoires in COVID-19. Study-wide context: Samples taken during acute and convalescent COVID-19 were collected in the United States, Italy and Spain. Sources were T cells, B-cell-depleted T cells, or PBMCs; the material itself was cDNA or gDNA.

Original handling: Scientists estimated how many nucleated cells there were by amplifying reference gene primers. TCRdb keeps only in-frame clones here, not all; method: immunoSEQ multiplex PCR. V, J and clone size are those of that table, while D and trimming were read from the DNA. Among 110,000 or so clones, 87% were seen once, and the ten largest hold less than 2.5%. What was sequenced was peripheral blood. V is TRBV30 and J is TRBJ2-3; possible D gene TRBD1, 6 bases. This receptor was obtained from a woman aged 50 to 65 with acute or convalescent COVID-19. CDR3 sequence: CAWRTPGAVDTQYF. DNA for the CDR3: TGTGCCTGGAGGACACCAGGGGCGGTAGATACGCAGTATTTT.